These 26 T cell receptor beta chains share one sample of origin, sequenced in a study of T-cell reconstitution after alpha-beta-depleted transplantation in children (dated by TCRdb to 2016 to 2017). The library was obtained by PCR. Sequenced using an Illumina HiSeq 2500. TCR libraries were prepared with molecular barcoding, using unique molecular identifiers to normalize TCRbeta repertoire quantification. TCRdb's own reprocessing of the public reads used fastp at Q25 and MiXCR and kept productive beta chains. When rows share a CDR3 protein, they turn into one entry using the most common DNA and genes. For this sample the table gives about 200,000 distinct CDR3 sequences, of which about 7% were detected only once. The ten most abundant clones make up approximately 6% of the sample. The treatment or condition label of this sample denotes: allogeneic hematopoietic cell transplantation with graft depleted of TCRalphabeta T cells and CD19 B cells.

The input for sequencing was PBMCs, taken before TCRalphabeta/CD19-depleted stem cell transplant. The receptors originated from a boy aged 2 to 9 with acute lymphoblastic leukemia, due to receive a stem cell transplant.

V gene TRBV29-1 combines with J gene TRBJ1-2; TRBD1 might be the D (5 bases). The V end lost 1 base, the J end lost 6 bases, and 6 bases lay between the germline ends. The length of the CDR3 is 11 residues. CDR1 and CDR2 (germline): SQVTM, ANQGSEA. CDR3 nucleotides: TGCAGCGTTGAAGTCAGGGATGGCTACACCTTC. Its protein is CSVEVRDGYTF.

The chain links TRBV4-2 to TRBJ1-5; 9 bases are a match to TRBD1. CDR3 size: 17 residues. Germline loops: CDR1 LGHNA, CDR2 YNFKEQ. Germline trimming cut 0 bases from V and 2 bases from J; bases unmatched to any gene: 5. This CDR3 reads CASSQEDRGLGNQPQHF. For the CDR3, the DNA is TGTGCCAGCAGCCAAGAGGACAGGGGACTGGGCAATCAGCCCCAGCATTTT.

In its sample, this clonotype was seen many times. The chain links TRBV29-1 to TRBJ2-1; D uncertain. The CDR3 contains 14 residues. Germline CDR1 is SQVTM and CDR2 is ANQGSEA. V lost 1 base to trimming and J lost 1 base, with 8 bases between them. This chain's CDR3 is CSVEGRVSYNEQFF. CDR3 DNA sequence: TGCAGCGTTGAAGGTAGGGTGTCCTACAATGAGCAGTTCTTC.

There are many counts of this clonotype. The chain is built from TRBV12-3 or TRBV12-4 and TRBJ1-3; no clear D. Trimming cost V 7 bases and J 9 bases, with 13 bases left between them. The CDR3 sequence is 12 residues long. This CDR3 is CASTQTQSTIYF. The CDR3 nucleotides read TGTGCCAGCACCCAAACCCAGAGCACCATATATTTT.

This clonotype was seen many times. This chain links TRBV20-1 with TRBJ2-2; 13 nucleotides agree with TRBD2. J was trimmed by 4 bases and V by 6 bases; bases with no gene match: 5. This CDR3 is 15 amino acids long. Germline V gives CDR1 DFQATT, CDR2 SNEGSKA (reference sequence). Here the CDR3 reads CSALLAGGPTGELFF. The CDR3 DNA is TGCAGTGCCCTACTAGCGGGAGGGCCCACCGGGGAGCTGTTTTTT.

This clonotype occurred a few times. The V gene is TRBV2, the J gene TRBJ1-5, with TRBD1 matching over 7 bases. This CDR3 has 16 amino acids. The V gene end was trimmed by 6 bases and the J gene end by 0 bases; junction bases not matched to a gene: 8. CDR1 SNHLY and CDR2 FYNNEI come from the germline V gene. CDR3 residues: CASRRQGGSSNQPQHF. In DNA, the CDR3 is TGTGCCAGCAGAAGGCAGGGGGGTAGTAGCAATCAGCCCCAGCATTTT.

This clonotype has a count of ten or more. V gene TRBV27 combines with J gene TRBJ2-7; D possibly corresponds to TRBD2 (6 bases). Germline assignment: CDR1 MNHEY and CDR2 SMNVEV (reference sequence). V lost 2 bases and J lost 7, with 12 bases in between. This CDR3 region has 13 residues. The CDR3 sequence is CASSLGPEGEQYF. The DNA of the CDR3 is TGTGCCAGCAGTTTAGGGCCGGAGGGAGAGCAGTACTTC.

J is TRBJ2-1 and V is TRBV28; 8 bases fit TRBD2. Germline CDR1 and CDR2: MDHEN and SYDVKM. CDR3 size: 15 residues. The trim removed 0 bases at V and 4 bases at J, leaving 2 bases unmatched. This chain's CDR3 is CASSLWASGYNEQFF. The CDR3 nucleotides read TGTGCCAGCAGTTTATGGGCTAGCGGGTACAATGAGCAGTTCTTC. Using reference TRBV28 and TRBJ2-1 for the parts outside the CDR3, the full variable domain is DVKVTQSSRYLVKRTGEKVFLECVQDMDHENMFWYRQDPGLGLRLIYFSYDVKMKEKGDIPEGYSVSREKKERFSLILESASTNQTSMYLCASSLWASGYNEQFFGPGTRLTVL.

V usage is TRBV12-3 or TRBV12-4 and J usage is TRBJ2-6; the D gene is possibly TRBD2 (5 bases). CDR3 size: 17 residues. Trimming shortened V by 8 bases and J by 2 bases, and 19 bases separated the two germline ends. The CDR3 region is CASPLEGSGTGANVLTF. The CDR3 nucleotides read TGTGCCAGCCCTCTCGAGGGCTCCGGGACTGGGGCCAACGTCCTGACTTTC.

V and J are TRBV4-2 and TRBJ2-1; TRBD1 is a possible D gene (5 bases). The CDR3 loop spans 13 amino acids. The V gene lost 7 bases and the J gene lost 7 bases, with 14 bases spanning the gap. Germline V CDR1 and CDR2: LGHNA, YNFKEQ. The CDR3 bases are TGTGCCAGCAAAAAGGACACAGTGAATGAGCAGTTCTTC. Translated, it gives CASKKDTVNEQFF.

The rearrangement joins TRBV12-3 or TRBV12-4 to TRBJ2-1; no definite D call. There are 15 residues in the CDR3. Trimming took 3 bases from V and 0 from J, leaving 9 bases between them. The CDR3 reads CASSFALTSYNEQFF. The CDR3 DNA follows: TGTGCCAGCAGTTTTGCACTCACCTCCTACAATGAGCAGTTCTTC.

The chain employs TRBV10-3 and TRBJ2-5; 9 bases line up with TRBD2. The V and J ends lost 2 bases and 5 bases, in that order; junction bases with no gene match: 6. Germline V gene data show CDR1 as ENHRY and CDR2 as SYGVKD. The CDR3 totals 15 residues. The CDR3 nucleotides are TGTGCCATCAGTGAGGATGCGGGAGGGCTGGAGACCCAGTACTTC. Its translation is CAISEDAGGLETQYF.

The chain links TRBV11-2 to TRBJ2-3; 10 bases line up with TRBD1. The CDR3 extends over 17 amino acids. Trimming cost V 3 bases and J 6 bases; bases outside gene matches: 12. Germline V gene sequence: CDR1 SGHAT, CDR2 FQNNGV. In DNA, the CDR3 is TGTGCCAGCAGCTTCGACTTCCGGGACAGGGGAGTGGATACGCAGTATTTT. It is translated as CASSFDFRDRGVDTQYF.

This clonotype was counted ten times or more. The chain joins TRBV5-1 to TRBJ2-1, with 9 bases fitting TRBD1. This CDR3 is 17 amino acids long. From germline, CDR1 is SGHRS and CDR2 YFSETQ. J was trimmed by 0 bases and V by 4 bases; bases with no gene match: 8. CDR3 DNA sequence: TGCGCCAGCAGCAGGGGACAGGGTAAACTCTCCTACAATGAGCAGTTCTTC. This gives the protein CASSRGQGKLSYNEQFF.

The J gene is TRBJ2-7, the V gene TRBV6-2 or TRBV6-3; 9 bases map to TRBD1. Germline-derived CDR1 and CDR2 are MNHEY and SVGEGT. V trimming: 2 bases; J trimming: 7 bases; junction bases outside the gene matches: 12. This CDR3 has 16 amino acids. Here the CDR3 DNA reads TGTGCCAGCAGTTACCAGTTTGGACAGGGGATTAGGGAGCAGTACTTC. This sequence encodes CASSYQFGQGIREQYF.

This clonotype was recorded a few times. The chain couples TRBV12-3 or TRBV12-4 to TRBJ1-1, with D hard to call. The V gene lost 5 bases and the J gene lost 1 base, with 14 bases spanning the gap. This CDR3 is 15 amino acids long. CDR3 sequence (DNA): TGTGCCAGCAGTCTTATCAGCAGGAGGAACACTGAAGCTTTCTTT. This sequence encodes CASSLISRRNTEAFF.

This clonotype has a count of ten or more. This chain connects TRBV7-9 to TRBJ1-3, with D maybe TRBD1 (5 bases). CDR3 length: 17 amino acids. V was pared by 5 bases and J by 0 bases, with 17 bases between. The germline gives CDR1 SEHNR, CDR2 FQNEAQ (reference sequence). In nucleotides, the CDR3 is TGTGCCAGCAGCGTCCTAGACAGAGAAAACTCTGGAAACACCATATATTTT. Its protein is CASSVLDRENSGNTIYF.

This clonotype was found a few times. CDR3 in DNA: TGCAGTGCCCCCTTCACCGGGACTAGCTACGAGCAGTACTTC. Translated: CSAPFTGTSYEQYF. The chain is built from TRBV20-1 and TRBJ2-7, with 8 bases that match TRBD2. Germline V CDR1 and CDR2: DFQATT, SNEGSKA (reference sequence). This CDR3 has 14 amino acids. Unmatched junction bases numbered 10, after V lost 6 bases and J lost 3 bases.

This clonotype was detected a few times. Being one base from a much bigger clone, this may be a read error. The V and J genes are TRBV27 and TRBJ2-3, with D perhaps matching TRBD1 or TRBD2 (5 bases each). Trimming took 8 bases from V and 2 from J, leaving 8 bases between them. CDR3 length: 12 residues. Germline assignment: CDR1 MNHEY and CDR2 SMNVEV (reference sequence). The CDR3 nucleotides are TGTGCCAGCGGGGACCCCACAGATACGCAGTATTTT. Amino acids: CASGDPTDTQYF.

This clonotype was counted many times. V usage is TRBV7-9 and J usage is TRBJ2-3, with a weak D call TRBD1 (5 bases). CDR3 length: 12 amino acids. V was pared by 11 bases and J by 11 bases, with 20 bases between. Per germline, CDR1 SEHNR and CDR2 FQNEAQ (reference sequence). DNA of the CDR3: TGTGCCGACAGCCCGTCGGGTCTAGTGCAGTATTTT. It specifies CADSPSGLVQYF.

To note about this clonotype: A much larger clone differs by one base, so this may be a read error. V is TRBV20-1 and J is TRBJ2-2; D unclear. This CDR3 comprises 13 residues. V was trimmed by 3 bases and J by 5 bases, leaving 10 bases between them. The germline V gene has CDR1 DFQATT and CDR2 SNEGSKA (reference sequence). DNA of the CDR3: TGCAGTGCTAGCCGGATTGAAACCGGGGAGCTGTTTTTT. It codes for CSASRIETGELFF.

This clonotype was seen ten or more times. One junction end does not reproduce the germline sequence, and a read error may be involved. This chain connects TRBV7-2 to TRBJ2-5, with D possibly called TRBD1 or TRBD2 (5 bases each). The CDR3 covers 14 residues. The germline V gene encodes CDR1 SGHTA and CDR2 FQGNSA. The CDR3 spells CPSSFGTDQETQYF. In DNA, the CDR3 is TGTCCCAGCAGCTTCGGGACGGATCAAGAGACCCAGTACTTC.

This clonotype has at least ten counts. The gene calls are TRBV5-5 and TRBJ1-6; no clear D. V dropped 0 bases and J dropped 3 bases, with 7 bases sitting between them. The V gene's germline CDR1 is SGHKS and CDR2 YYEKEE (reference sequence). The CDR3 runs to 15 residues. The DNA of the CDR3 is TGTGCCAGCAGCTTGGCAGGCGTCTATAATTCACCCCTCCACTTT. Translated, it gives CASSLAGVYNSPLHF.

This clonotype was observed many times. The CDR3 is CASSPGAPNEQFF. CDR3 in DNA: TGTGCCAGCAGCCCCGGGGCCCCCAATGAGCAGTTCTTC. The chain recombines TRBV7-2 with TRBJ2-1; D may match TRBD1 or TRBD2 (5 bases each). CDR1 is SGHTA, CDR2 FQGNSA, per germline. This CDR3 comprises 13 residues. V lost 5 bases, J lost 6 bases, and 11 bases lay in between.

This clonotype has ten or more counts. V and J are TRBV27 and TRBJ2-7, with TRBD2 identical over 9 bases. Germline CDR1 and CDR2: MNHEY and SMNVEV (reference sequence). The CDR3 is made up of 14 amino acids. With 3 bases clipped from V and 1 base from J, the junction kept 1 base outside the gene matches. The CDR3 sequence is CASSFLAGSYEQYF. The CDR3 nucleotides read TGTGCCAGCAGTTTCCTAGCGGGGTCCTACGAGCAGTACTTC.

With regard to this clonotype: A read error is possible here, since a much larger clone lies one base away. In nucleotides, the CDR3 is TGTGCCAACAGACGGGAGGTCCCTGAAGCTTTCTTT. This sequence encodes CANRREVPEAFF. The gene calls are TRBV28 and TRBJ1-1; D is uncertain. This CDR3 spans 12 amino acids. V was cut by 10 bases and J by 6 bases, with 15 bases left in between. CDR1 is MDHEN, CDR2 SYDVKM, per germline.